The T cell receptor beta chain described here comes from a study of identical twins. TCRdb passed the 5' RACE reads through MiXCR, listing each CDR3 protein once. This table has 600,000 to 800,000 distinct CDR3 sequences, approximately 21% appearing once. In this sample, this clonotype turned up a few times. The V gene lost 4 bases and the J gene lost 2 bases, with 12 bases spanning the gap. The CDR3 is 15 residues long. Germline V gene lookup returns CDR1 SGHTA and CDR2 FQGTGA. The data were also submitted as part of a second study, on T cells expressing NK-cell markers. As that report states: Repertoire data for TCR beta were derived from sorted T cells (CD3+CD56+NKG2C+, CD3+CD56+NKG2C- and CD3+CD56-NKG2C+). In a group of 5 or 6 donors, dominant NKG2C+ clonotypes represented about 1.0-7.5% of CD8+ T cells. Several of the donors also had these clonotypes leading their CD3+CD56-NKG2C+ fraction.

The chain is built from TRBV7-3 and TRBJ2-1; no reliable D call. The receptor's source is a woman between 18 and 30 years old in good health. The sample taken for sequencing was PBMCs. CDR3 region: CASSSYQVPYNEQFF. In nucleotides, the CDR3 is TGTGCCAGCAGCTCCTACCAGGTTCCCTACAATGAGCAGTTCTTC.